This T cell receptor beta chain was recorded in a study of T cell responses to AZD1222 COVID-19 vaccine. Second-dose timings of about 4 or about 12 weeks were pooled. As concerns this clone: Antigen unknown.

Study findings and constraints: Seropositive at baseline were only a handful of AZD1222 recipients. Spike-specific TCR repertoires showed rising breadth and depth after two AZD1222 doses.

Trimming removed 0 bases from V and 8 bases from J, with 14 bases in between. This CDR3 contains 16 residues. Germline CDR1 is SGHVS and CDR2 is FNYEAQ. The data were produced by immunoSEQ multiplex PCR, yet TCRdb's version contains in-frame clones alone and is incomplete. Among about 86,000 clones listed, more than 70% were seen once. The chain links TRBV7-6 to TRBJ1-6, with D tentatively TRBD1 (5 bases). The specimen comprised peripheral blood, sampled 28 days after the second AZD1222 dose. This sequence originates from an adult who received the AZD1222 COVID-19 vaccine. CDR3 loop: CASSLAGVREHSPLHF. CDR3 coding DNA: TGTGCCAGCAGCTTAGCAGGGGTCCGAGAACATTCACCCCTCCACTTT. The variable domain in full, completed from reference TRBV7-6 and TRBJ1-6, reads GAGVSQSPRYKVTKRGQDVALRCDPISGHVSLYWYRQALGQGPEFLTYFNYEAQQDKSGLPNDRFSAERPEGSISTLTIQRTEQRDSAMYRCASSLAGVREHSPLHFGNGTRLTVT.